The 32 T cell receptor beta chains given below trace back to one sample, sequenced in a study of T cell changes during pregnancy in multiple sclerosis. TCRdb's copy holds only in-frame clones and misses some; the assay was immunoSEQ multiplex PCR. The sample shows 40,000 to 55,000 clones, around 92% of them seen only once. The sample here was CD4+ T cells from peripheral blood mononuclear cells, taken in the third trimester of pregnancy. The receptors shown here come from a female donor with multiple sclerosis, enrolled in a pregnancy study.

The rearrangement links TRBV18 to TRBJ1-5, with D uncertain. V lost 2 bases, J lost 4 bases, and 6 bases lay in between. Per germline, CDR1 KGHSH and CDR2 LQKENI. The CDR3 contains 13 residues. CDR3: CASSPGGNQPQHF. In DNA form, the CDR3 reads TGTGCCAGCTCACCAGGCGGAAATCAGCCCCAGCATTTT.

The chain recombines TRBV7-2 with TRBJ1-1, with D hard to call. The CDR3 is 13 amino acids. Germline loops: CDR1 SGHTA, CDR2 FQGNSA. V lost 2 bases, J lost 4 bases, and 8 bases lay in between. CDR3 nucleotides: TGTGCCAGCAGCTTAAAGAGAGGCACTGAAGCTTTCTTT. It translates to CASSLKRGTEAFF. Full variable domain (missing parts from reference TRBV7-2 and TRBJ1-1): GAGVSQSPSNKVTEKGKDVELRCDPISGHTALYWYRQSLGQGLEFLIYFQGNSAPDKSGLPSDRFSAERTGGSVSTLTIQRTQQEDSAVYLCASSLKRGTEAFFGQGTRLTVV.

This chain joins TRBV6-6 and TRBJ1-1, with unresolved D. The CDR3 is 11 amino acids. Trimming pared 0 bases from V and 13 bases from J, leaving 9 bases between. Germline-derived CDR1 and CDR2 are MNHNY and SVGAGI (reference sequence). The CDR3 loop is CASSYSLMGFF. The CDR3, as DNA: TGTGCCAGCAGTTACTCACTAATGGGTTTCTTT.

This clone came up once. V gene TRBV30 combines with J gene TRBJ2-7; D unclear. The CDR3 has 11 amino acids. Trimming took off 0 bases at V and 4 bases at J, with 4 bases between the two ends. Looked up from germline, CDR1 is GTSNPN and CDR2 is SVGIG (reference sequence). This chain's CDR3 is CAWSVLYEQYF. The CDR3 nucleotides read TGTGCCTGGAGTGTACTATACGAGCAGTACTTC.

This clone is a singleton in its sample. This chain joins TRBV9 and TRBJ2-1; the D gene is possibly TRBD2 (6 bases). CDR3 size: 15 residues. The germline gives CDR1 SGDLS, CDR2 YYNGEE. With 0 bases removed from V and 7 bases from J, the gap between germline ends came to 14 bases. CDR3 DNA sequence: TGTGCCAGCAGCGTAGGAGCGGGTAGGGCAAATGAGCAGTTCTTC. It yields the protein CASSVGAGRANEQFF.

The chain carries TRBV6-6 and TRBJ2-2; D is unresolved. Trimming took off 2 bases at V and 8 bases at J, with 9 bases between the two ends. CDR1 and CDR2 from the germline V gene are MNHNY and SVGAGI (reference sequence). The CDR3 consists of 13 residues. CDR3 coding DNA: TGTGCCAGCAGTTACAAGGAGACGGGGGAGCTGTTTTTT. This gives the protein CASSYKETGELFF.

The rearrangement joins TRBV7-2 to TRBJ2-7, with 9 nucleotides matching TRBD2. The CDR3 extends over 16 amino acids. Germline-derived CDR1 and CDR2 are SGHTA and FQGNSA. With V trimmed by 5 bases and J by 0 bases, 8 bases remained unmatched. CDR3 region: CASSIILAGSSYEQYF. CDR3 coding DNA: TGTGCCAGCAGCATCATCCTAGCGGGGAGCTCCTACGAGCAGTACTTC.

The CDR3 DNA is TGTGCCAGCAGCTTAGATGTCTCGAACACTGAAGCTTTCTTT. The encoded protein is CASSLDVSNTEAFF. This chain uses TRBV7-6 with TRBJ1-1; D gene ambiguous. Trimming removed 1 base from V and 1 base from J, with 7 bases in between. From germline, CDR1 is SGHVS and CDR2 FNYEAQ. The CDR3 is 14 residues long.

The J gene is TRBJ1-5, the V gene TRBV19, with a possible D match to TRBD1 (5 bases). Germline loops: CDR1 LNHDA, CDR2 SQIVND (reference sequence). This CDR3 comprises 17 residues. Trimming removed 3 bases at V and 3 bases at J, with 18 bases between. The DNA for the CDR3 is TGTGCCAGTAGTATCCCCAGGGTTGGCAGTAACAATCAGCCCCAGCATTTT. Translated, it gives CASSIPRVGSNNQPQHF. The complete variable domain, with remaining parts taken from reference TRBV19 and TRBJ1-5, reads DGGITQSPKYLFRKEGQNVTLSCEQNLNHDAMYWYRQDPGQGLRLIYYSQIVNDFQKGDIAEGYSVSREKKESFPLTVTSAQKNPTAFYLCASSIPRVGSNNQPQHFGDGTRLSIL.

This chain joins TRBV4-1 and TRBJ2-5, with TRBD1 as a possible D gene (5 bases). CDR1 is MGHRA and CDR2 is YSYEKL in the germline V gene. The CDR3 consists of 14 residues. V was clipped by 4 bases and J by 2 bases, with 11 bases between them. DNA for the CDR3: TGCGCCAGCAGCCCCCTGGGGCAGCAAGAGACCCAGTACTTC. It specifies CASSPLGQQETQYF.

The chain couples TRBV4-3 to TRBJ1-4, with D tentatively TRBD1 (6 bases). Per the germline V gene, CDR1 is LGHNA and CDR2 is YSLEER. The CDR3 is 13 residues long. Trimming left V 2 bases short and J 14 bases short, with 15 bases between. For the CDR3, the DNA is TGCGCCAGCAGCCAAAACAGGGAGGGTAGGCTGTTTTTT. Amino acid sequence: CASSQNREGRLFF.

The chain links TRBV10-3 to TRBJ2-1; 8 nucleotides align to TRBD2. Trimming cost V 6 bases and J 6 bases; bases outside gene matches: 4. The CDR3 totals 13 residues. In germline, CDR1 is ENHRY, CDR2 SYGVKD. CDR3 in amino acids: CAIRDLAGNEQFF. The CDR3 coding sequence is TGTGCCATCAGGGACCTAGCGGGCAATGAGCAGTTCTTC.

The chain uses TRBV4-3 and TRBJ2-1; 11 positions match TRBD2. V trimming: 0 bases; J trimming: 3 bases; junction bases outside the gene matches: 7. Per the germline V gene, CDR1 is LGHNA and CDR2 is YSLEER. This CDR3 region has 18 residues. CDR3 nucleotide sequence: TGCGCCAGCAGCCAAGATTGGGACGGGACTAGCGGCTACAATGAGCAGTTCTTC. It specifies CASSQDWDGTSGYNEQFF.

The rearrangement joins TRBV18 to TRBJ2-2; 7 positions match TRBD2. The CDR3 has 17 residues. In germline, CDR1 is KGHSH, CDR2 LQKENI. The junction had 9 bases not matched to a gene; V was cut back by 3 bases and J by 2 bases. The CDR3 DNA sequence: TGTGCCAGCTCACCCCCACACCTAGCGGAAAACACCGGGGAGCTGTTTTTT. Translation: CASSPPHLAENTGELFF.

The chain combines TRBV6-5 with TRBJ2-3, with D uncertain. Trimming stripped 4 bases from V and 1 base from J, with 9 bases between. This CDR3 contains 14 residues. Germline assignment: CDR1 MNHEY and CDR2 SVGAGI. The CDR3 DNA is TGTGCCAGCAGTTCCGTGTCCGGCACAGATACGCAGTATTTT. Protein sequence: CASSSVSGTDTQYF.

J is TRBJ1-6 and V is TRBV7-9; no reliable D call. Trimming cost V 1 base and J 5 bases, with 6 bases left between them. Germline-derived CDR1 and CDR2 are SEHNR and FQNEAQ (reference sequence). The CDR3 is 14 residues long. The CDR3 here is CASSLDGDNSPLHF. CDR3 nucleotides: TGTGCCAGCAGCTTAGACGGGGATAATTCACCCCTCCACTTT. The full variable domain, with the rest looked up from reference TRBV7-9 and TRBJ1-6, is DTGVSQNPRHKITKRGQNVTFRCDPISEHNRLYWYRQTLGQGPEFLTYFQNEAQLEKSRLLSDRFSAERPKGSFSTLEIQRTEQGDSAMYLCASSLDGDNSPLHFGNGTRLTVT.

The chain combines TRBV19 with TRBJ2-1; 7 bases are a match to TRBD1. The CDR3 runs 13 residues. Germline-derived CDR1 and CDR2 are LNHDA and SQIVND (reference sequence). V dropped 4 bases and J dropped 3; count of bases not matched to a gene: 0. The CDR3 DNA reads TGTGCCAGTAGTAGGGACAGCTACAATGAGCAGTTCTTC. Amino acids: CASSRDSYNEQFF.

The chain combines TRBV27 with TRBJ1-4, with TRBD1 matching over 8 bases. The CDR3 consists of 17 residues. V gave up 5 bases and J gave up 0 bases; unmatched junction bases: 8. Germline V gene data show CDR1 as MNHEY and CDR2 as SMNVEV (reference sequence). Here the CDR3 DNA reads TGTGCCAGCAGTCCGCGGACAGGGATGACAACTAATGAAAAACTGTTTTTT. Amino acid sequence: CASSPRTGMTTNEKLFF.

The rearrangement joins TRBV7-3 to TRBJ2-1; 8 bases map to TRBD2. V was pared by 3 bases and J by 0 bases, with 4 bases of the junction left unmatched. The germline V gene has CDR1 SGHTA and CDR2 FQGTGA. The CDR3 runs 16 residues. CDR3 DNA: TGTGCCAGCAGCTTTAGCGGGACCAGCTCCTACAATGAGCAGTTCTTC. Protein sequence: CASSFSGTSSYNEQFF.

This chain uses TRBV6-1 with TRBJ2-7, with 7 bases matching TRBD2. V lost 2 bases to trimming and J lost 2 bases; unmatched junction nucleotides: 3. The CDR3 runs to 14 residues. CDR1 and CDR2 (germline): MNHNS, SASEGT. This CDR3 is CASSEQRGPYEQYF. The CDR3 coding sequence is TGTGCCAGCAGTGAACAGCGGGGCCCCTACGAGCAGTACTTC.

V gene TRBV19 combines with J gene TRBJ2-5; unclear D gene. This CDR3 is 16 amino acids long. In germline, CDR1 is LNHDA, CDR2 SQIVND (reference sequence). V was trimmed by 6 bases and J by 3 bases, leaving 20 bases between them. The CDR3 bases are TGTGCCAGTAGGGCACTTCATAGCAGCCACAAAGAGACCCAGTACTTC. Translating gives CASRALHSSHKETQYF.

In this sample, this clone turned up once. The chain links TRBV7-8 to TRBJ2-2, with 8 nucleotides matching TRBD2. V gave up 1 base and J gave up 3 bases; unmatched junction bases: 4. The germline V gene has CDR1 SGHVS and CDR2 FQNEAQ. The CDR3 is made up of 16 amino acids. For the CDR3, the DNA is TGTGCCAGCAGCTTAGGGTCGGGAGGGTACACCGGGGAGCTGTTTTTT. Translation gives CASSLGSGGYTGELFF.

The J gene is TRBJ2-3, the V gene TRBV2; 14 nucleotides align to TRBD2. Per the germline V gene, CDR1 is SNHLY and CDR2 is FYNNEI. The J segment lost 1 base and the V segment lost 3 bases, leaving 18 bases of the junction unmatched. This CDR3 is built from 22 residues. In nucleotides, the CDR3 is TGTGCCAGCAGTGATAGGAGGAGACCGGGACTAGCGGGAGTTTGGCGCACAGATACGCAGTATTTT. Its translation is CASSDRRRPGLAGVWRTDTQYF.

This clone showed up just once. The chain carries TRBV29-1 and TRBJ1-2; 9 nucleotides align to TRBD1. CDR1 is SQVTM and CDR2 is ANQGSEA in the germline V gene. This CDR3 spans 12 amino acids. J lost 5 bases, V lost 3 bases, and 1 base had no gene match. CDR3 sequence: CSVEDRGYGYTF. CDR3 coding DNA: TGCAGCGTTGAGGACAGGGGTTATGGCTACACCTTC. The whole variable domain, filled in from reference TRBV29-1 and TRBJ1-2, reads SAVISQKPSRDICQRGTSLTIQCQVDSQVTMMFWYRQQPGQSLTLIATANQGSEATYESGFVIDKFPISRPNLTFSTLTVSNMSPEDSSIYLCSVEDRGYGYTFGSGTRLTVV.

This chain connects TRBV28 to TRBJ2-2; D not resolved. CDR1 MDHEN and CDR2 SYDVKM come from the germline V gene. This CDR3 comprises 16 residues. V was pared by 3 bases and J by 2 bases, with 13 bases between. The CDR3 DNA follows: TGTGCCAGCAGTTTTAGACGACCGGGTAACACCGGGGAGCTGTTTTTT. Translation: CASSFRRPGNTGELFF.

This clone was recorded only once. The chain links TRBV27 to TRBJ2-7, with a tentative D call TRBD2 (5 bases). The CDR3 is made up of 13 amino acids. Germline V CDR1 and CDR2: MNHEY, SMNVEV (reference sequence). V was trimmed by 2 bases and J by 7 bases, leaving 12 bases between them. In DNA, the CDR3 is TGTGCCAGCAGTTTAGTCCGGGGTTGGGAGCAGTACTTC. Protein product: CASSLVRGWEQYF.

This chain connects TRBV28 to TRBJ2-3; D might be TRBD1 (6 bases). Deletions cut 7 bases from V and 2 bases from J, with 10 bases between. Germline CDR1 reads MDHEN; CDR2 reads SYDVKM. The CDR3 runs 13 residues. Written as DNA, the CDR3 is TGTGCCAGCACCGGACAGTTCACAGATACGCAGTATTTT. This gives the protein CASTGQFTDTQYF.

The chain carries TRBV18 and TRBJ2-5; maybe TRBD2 (6 bases). There are 14 residues in the CDR3. CDR1 is KGHSH and CDR2 is LQKENI in the germline V gene. V lost 1 base, J lost 4 bases, and 10 bases lay in between. CDR3 in amino acids: CASSPRGVGETQYF. The CDR3 DNA is TGTGCCAGCTCACCACGGGGGGTCGGAGAGACCCAGTACTTC.

The chain couples TRBV6-5 to TRBJ2-1; D not resolved. V was shortened by 8 bases and J by 7 bases, with 12 bases between the two germline ends. This CDR3 is 12 amino acids long. Germline CDR1 reads MNHEY; CDR2 reads SVGAGI. The CDR3 region has the DNA TGTGCCAGCCTTTCGGTACGTAATGAGCAGTTCTTC. Translating it yields CASLSVRNEQFF.

The gene calls are TRBV2 and TRBJ2-5, with 9 bases lining up with TRBD2. Trimming removed 5 bases from V and 1 base from J; junction bases left unmatched: 8. CDR1 is SNHLY and CDR2 is FYNNEI in the germline V gene. The CDR3 length is 16 residues. Here the CDR3 reads CASSRSAGGTQETQYF. CDR3 sequence (DNA): TGTGCCAGCAGTAGGTCGGCGGGAGGGACCCAAGAGACCCAGTACTTC.

This rearrangement joins TRBV7-2 to TRBJ1-1; tentatively, D is TRBD1 (6 bases). CDR1 SGHTA and CDR2 FQGNSA come from the germline V gene. CDR3 length equals 17 residues. V dropped 5 bases and J dropped 0 bases, with 19 bases sitting between them. CDR3 protein: CASSAKLGQLMNTEAFF. The DNA for the CDR3 is TGTGCCAGCAGCGCAAAACTTGGACAGCTTATGAACACTGAAGCTTTCTTT.

The chain combines TRBV28 with TRBJ2-7; TRBD1 aligns across 10 bases. The CDR3 contains 14 residues. V was pared by 5 bases and J by 2 bases, with 3 bases of the junction left unmatched. Germline V gene data show CDR1 as MDHEN and CDR2 as SYDVKM. For the CDR3, the DNA is TGTGCCAGCAGTCCCGGGACAGGGGCCTACGAGCAGTACTTC. Translated, it gives CASSPGTGAYEQYF.